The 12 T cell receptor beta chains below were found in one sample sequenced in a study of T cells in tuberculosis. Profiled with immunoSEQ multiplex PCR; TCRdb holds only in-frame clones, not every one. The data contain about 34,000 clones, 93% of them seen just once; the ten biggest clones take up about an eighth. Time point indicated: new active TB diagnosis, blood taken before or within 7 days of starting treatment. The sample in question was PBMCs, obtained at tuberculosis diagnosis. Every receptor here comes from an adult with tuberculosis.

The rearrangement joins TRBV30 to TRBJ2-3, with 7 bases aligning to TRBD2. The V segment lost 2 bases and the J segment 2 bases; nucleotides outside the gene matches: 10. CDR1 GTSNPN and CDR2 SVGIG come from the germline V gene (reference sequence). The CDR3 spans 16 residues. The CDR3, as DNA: TGTGCCTGGAGTCCTCCTGGGGACTACCCCACAGATACGCAGTATTTT. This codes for CAWSPPGDYPTDTQYF.

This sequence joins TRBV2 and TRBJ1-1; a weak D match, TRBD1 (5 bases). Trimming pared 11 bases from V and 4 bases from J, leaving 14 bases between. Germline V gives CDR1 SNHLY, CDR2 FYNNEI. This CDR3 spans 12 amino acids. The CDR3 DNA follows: TGTGCCGATGACCGGGGGACCACTGAAGCTTTCTTT. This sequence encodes CADDRGTTEAFF.

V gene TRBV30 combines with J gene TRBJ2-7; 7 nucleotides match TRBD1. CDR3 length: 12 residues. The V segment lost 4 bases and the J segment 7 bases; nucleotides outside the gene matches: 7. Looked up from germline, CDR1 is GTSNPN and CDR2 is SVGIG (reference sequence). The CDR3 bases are TGTGCCTGGAAGGGGGCCCGGAAGGAGCAGTACTTC. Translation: CAWKGARKEQYF.

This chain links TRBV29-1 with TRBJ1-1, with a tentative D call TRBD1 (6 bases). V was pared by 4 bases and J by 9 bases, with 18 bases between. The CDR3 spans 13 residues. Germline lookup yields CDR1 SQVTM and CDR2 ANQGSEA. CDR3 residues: CSVALPWQGQAFF. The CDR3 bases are TGCAGCGTTGCCCTCCCTTGGCAGGGGCAAGCTTTCTTT.

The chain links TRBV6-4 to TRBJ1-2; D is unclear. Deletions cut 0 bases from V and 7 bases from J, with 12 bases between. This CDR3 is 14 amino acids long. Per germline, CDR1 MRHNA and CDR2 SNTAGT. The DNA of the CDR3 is TGTGCCAGCAGTGACTCGATACGGGAGGGTGGCTACACCTTC. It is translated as CASSDSIREGGYTF.

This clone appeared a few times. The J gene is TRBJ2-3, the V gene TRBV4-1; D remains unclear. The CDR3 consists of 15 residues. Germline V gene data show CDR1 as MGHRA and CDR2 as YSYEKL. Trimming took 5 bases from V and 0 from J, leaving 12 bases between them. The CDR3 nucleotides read TGCGCCAGCAGCTTGGCCGGGTACAGCACAGATACGCAGTATTTT. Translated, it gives CASSLAGYSTDTQYF.

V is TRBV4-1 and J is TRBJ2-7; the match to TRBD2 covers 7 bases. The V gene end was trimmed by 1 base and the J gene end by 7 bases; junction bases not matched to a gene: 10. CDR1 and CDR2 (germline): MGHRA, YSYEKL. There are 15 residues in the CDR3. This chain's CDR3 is CASSQVETSRGEQYF. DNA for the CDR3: TGCGCCAGCAGCCAAGTTGAGACTAGCCGCGGAGAGCAGTACTTC.

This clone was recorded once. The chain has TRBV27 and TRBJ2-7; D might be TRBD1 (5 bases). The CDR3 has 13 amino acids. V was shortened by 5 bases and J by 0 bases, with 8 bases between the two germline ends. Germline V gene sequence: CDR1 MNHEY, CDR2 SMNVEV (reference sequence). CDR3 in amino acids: CASSTGASYEQYF. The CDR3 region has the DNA TGTGCCAGCAGTACAGGTGCCTCCTACGAGCAGTACTTC.

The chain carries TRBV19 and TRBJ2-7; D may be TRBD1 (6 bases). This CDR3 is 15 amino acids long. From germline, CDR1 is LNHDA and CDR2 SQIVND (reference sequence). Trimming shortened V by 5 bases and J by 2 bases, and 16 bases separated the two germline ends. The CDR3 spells CASSVGRGKPYEQYF. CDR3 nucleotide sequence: TGTGCCAGTAGTGTGGGCAGGGGAAAGCCCTACGAGCAGTACTTC.

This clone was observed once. CDR3 coding DNA: TGTGCCAGCAGCATCGAGTCCAGCGCTAGCACAGATACGCAGTATTTT. Its protein is CASSIESSASTDTQYF. V is TRBV2 and J is TRBJ2-3, with D uncertain. Germline CDR1 and CDR2: SNHLY and FYNNEI. This CDR3 contains 16 residues. V lost 6 bases and J 0 bases, leaving 16 bases between the germline ends.

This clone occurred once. CDR3 amino acids: CASSLDRTTTDTQYF. CDR3 coding DNA: TGTGCCAGCAGCTTAGACAGAACTACCACAGATACGCAGTATTTT. The rearrangement joins TRBV11-3 to TRBJ2-3; D remains ambiguous. The CDR3 runs 15 residues. V dropped 0 bases and J dropped 2 bases, with 9 bases sitting between them. CDR1 and CDR2 from the germline V gene are SGHNT and YENEEA.

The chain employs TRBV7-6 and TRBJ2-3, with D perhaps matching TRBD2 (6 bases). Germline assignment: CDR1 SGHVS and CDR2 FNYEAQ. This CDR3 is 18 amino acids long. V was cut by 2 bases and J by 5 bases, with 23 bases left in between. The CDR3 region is CASSLISAGPLRVDTQYF. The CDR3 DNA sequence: TGTGCCAGCAGCTTAATCTCTGCGGGGCCACTTAGAGTAGATACGCAGTATTTT.